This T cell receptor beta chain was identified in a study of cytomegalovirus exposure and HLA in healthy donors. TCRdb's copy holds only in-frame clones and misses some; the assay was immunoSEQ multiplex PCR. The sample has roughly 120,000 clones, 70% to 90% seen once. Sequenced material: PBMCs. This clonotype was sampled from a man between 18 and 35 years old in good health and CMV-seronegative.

The CDR3 nucleotides are TGTGCCAGCAGTTTGGGTCCGGGACTGGGAAGGTACGAGCAGTACTTC. Translated, it gives CASSLGPGLGRYEQYF. This sequence joins TRBV28 and TRBJ2-7, with D possibly being TRBD2 (6 bases). This CDR3 contains 16 residues. CDR1 is MDHEN and CDR2 is SYDVKM in the germline V gene. V was cut by 3 bases and J by 4 bases, with 19 bases left in between.